The 25 T cell receptor beta chains in this list originate from one sample, sequenced in a study of blood T cell repertoires in COVID-19. TCRdb's table, derived via immunoSEQ multiplex PCR, lists solely in-frame clones and lacks some. The sample comprises about 170,000 clones, 70% to 90% of which are singletons, and approximately 6.9% rests with the top ten. The specimen sequenced was peripheral blood. These receptors all stem from a man older than 75 with COVID-19, enrolled during active disease.

The genes are TRBV5-1 and TRBJ1-1; the D gene is possibly TRBD1 (5 bases). The CDR3 is 16 residues long. V lost 4 bases, J lost 6 bases, and 22 bases lay in between. Looked up from germline, CDR1 is SGHRS and CDR2 is YFSETQ. CDR3 nucleotides: TGCGCCAGCAGCCAGGGCAGGCCACCTAGGGCTGCTGAAGCTTTCTTT. Its translation: CASSQGRPPRAAEAFF. Based on the CDR3 plus reference TRBV5-1 and TRBJ1-1, the full variable domain is KAGVTQTPRYLIKTRGQQVTLSCSPISGHRSVSWYQQTPGQGLQFLFEYFSETQRNKGNFPGRFSGRQFSNSRSEMNVSTLELGDSALYLCASSQGRPPRAAEAFFGQGTRLTVV.

V usage is TRBV7-9 and J usage is TRBJ2-3, with TRBD2 matching 9 bases. V lost 0 bases, J lost 5 bases, and 9 bases stayed unmatched. This CDR3 has 17 amino acids. Germline assignment: CDR1 SEHNR and CDR2 FQNEAQ (reference sequence). As DNA, the CDR3 is TGTGCCAGCAGCTTAGCGCGGGGGGGGGCCCGTGAAGATACGCAGTATTTT. Residues: CASSLARGGAREDTQYF.

This chain joins TRBV19 and TRBJ2-3; D may be TRBD2 (6 bases). The CDR3 is 15 residues long. Germline CDR1 LNHDA, CDR2 SQIVND (reference sequence). The V end lost 8 bases, the J end lost 0 bases, and 15 bases lay between the germline ends. Here the CDR3 reads CASAGTYTSTDTQYF. The CDR3 coding sequence is TGTGCCAGTGCCGGGACTTACACTAGCACAGATACGCAGTATTTT.

This chain uses TRBV20-1 with TRBJ2-1; D possibly corresponds to TRBD1 (6 bases). The CDR3 is 11 amino acids. Germline V lookup: CDR1 DFQATT, CDR2 SNEGSKA (reference sequence). Deletions cut 5 bases from V and 7 bases from J, with 9 bases between. The CDR3 bases are TGCAGTGCTGCCCAGGGGAATGAGCAGTTCTTC. The encoded protein is CSAAQGNEQFF.

This chain connects TRBV5-1 to TRBJ1-5; no clear D gene. CDR1 is SGHRS, CDR2 YFSETQ, per germline. The CDR3 contains 13 residues. V lost 0 bases and J lost 5, with 6 bases in between. The CDR3 spells CASSLEVDQPQHF. DNA for the CDR3: TGCGCCAGCAGCTTGGAAGTAGATCAGCCCCAGCATTTT.

CDR3 in DNA: TGTGCCATCAGTGATGGGACACAAGAGACCCAGTACTTC. The encoded protein is CAISDGTQETQYF. The gene calls are TRBV10-3 and TRBJ2-5, with a possible D match to TRBD1 (6 bases). Trimming removed 3 bases at V and 2 bases at J, with 7 bases between. Germline values: CDR1 ENHRY, CDR2 SYGVKD. CDR3 length: 13 amino acids.

CDR3 bases: TGCGCCAGCAGCCAAGATGCGGGGGTTGGAAACACCATATATTTT. As protein: CASSQDAGVGNTIYF. The rearrangement links TRBV4-3 to TRBJ1-3, with D possibly matching TRBD1 (5 bases). Germline V gene sequence: CDR1 LGHNA, CDR2 YSLEER. The CDR3 contains 15 residues. Between the trimmed V and J ends, which lost 0 bases and 3 bases, there was a span of 9 bases.

V usage is TRBV19 and J usage is TRBJ1-1, with unresolved D. The CDR3 length is 17 residues. V lost 1 base and J 1 base, leaving 16 bases between the germline ends. Germline CDR1 is LNHDA and CDR2 is SQIVND (reference sequence). CDR3 sequence reads: CASSIVTGRRWNTEAFF. In DNA form, the CDR3 reads TGTGCCAGTAGTATAGTCACGGGGAGAAGGTGGAACACTGAAGCTTTCTTT.

CDR3 sequence: CASSASMGAQETQYF. The CDR3 DNA sequence: TGTGCCAGCTCAGCCTCTATGGGGGCTCAAGAGACCCAGTACTTC. The chain has TRBV18 and TRBJ2-5, with D perhaps matching TRBD1 (6 bases). The germline V gene has CDR1 KGHSH and CDR2 LQKENI. V gave up 5 bases and J gave up 2 bases, with 15 bases separating them. This CDR3 has 15 residues. Full variable domain (remainder filled in from reference TRBV18 and TRBJ2-5): NAGVMQNPRHLVRRRGQEARLRCSPMKGHSHVYWYRQLPEEGLKFMVYLQKENIIDESGMPKERFSAEFPKEGPSILRIQQVVRGDSAAYFCASSASMGAQETQYFGPGTRLLVL.

This rearrangement joins TRBV13 to TRBJ1-4; possible D gene TRBD1, 6 bases. Per germline, CDR1 PRHDT and CDR2 FYEKMQ (reference sequence). Trimming took 2 bases from V and 4 from J, leaving 11 bases between them. The CDR3 covers 15 residues. The CDR3 nucleotides are TGTGCCAGCAGCTTAACAGGACAGCTTAATGAAAAACTGTTTTTT. It yields the protein CASSLTGQLNEKLFF.

The chain employs TRBV5-1 and TRBJ2-2; 7 nucleotides align to TRBD2. The CDR3 has 15 residues. The ends lost 7 bases at V and 3 bases at J; junction bases unmatched: 9. Germline assignment: CDR1 SGHRS and CDR2 YFSETQ. CDR3 in amino acids: CASQAGTTYTGELFF. The CDR3 DNA reads TGCGCCAGCCAAGCCGGGACTACCTACACCGGGGAGCTGTTTTTT. Based on the CDR3 plus reference TRBV5-1 and TRBJ2-2, the full variable domain is KAGVTQTPRYLIKTRGQQVTLSCSPISGHRSVSWYQQTPGQGLQFLFEYFSETQRNKGNFPGRFSGRQFSNSRSEMNVSTLELGDSALYLCASQAGTTYTGELFFGEGSRLTVL.

J is TRBJ2-6 and V is TRBV19; a weak D match, TRBD1 (6 bases). The CDR3 spans 18 residues. The V gene's germline CDR1 is LNHDA and CDR2 SQIVND (reference sequence). V was pared by 5 bases and J by 0 bases, with 17 bases between. The CDR3 protein is CASSAVDSSNSGANVLTF. The CDR3 nucleotides are TGTGCCAGTAGTGCGGTGGACAGCTCCAACTCTGGGGCCAACGTCCTGACTTTC.

The V and J genes are TRBV5-4 and TRBJ1-2; 11 bases map to TRBD1. The V gene end was trimmed by 3 bases and the J gene end by 7 bases; junction bases not matched to a gene: 8. The CDR3 is made up of 15 amino acids. The germline gives CDR1 SGHNT, CDR2 YYREEE (reference sequence). The DNA of the CDR3 is TGTGCCAGCAGCTGGGGACAGGGGGGGGTAGTTGGCTACACCTTC. Its translation is CASSWGQGGVVGYTF.

V usage is TRBV7-6 and J usage is TRBJ1-3; 9 nucleotides align to TRBD1. Germline V gene sequence: CDR1 SGHVS, CDR2 FNYEAQ. This CDR3 comprises 16 residues. The V gene end was trimmed by 5 bases and the J gene end by 0 bases; junction bases not matched to a gene: 5. The DNA for the CDR3 is TGTGCCAGCAGCCCCGGACAGGGGCTCTCTGGAAACACCATATATTTT. It translates to CASSPGQGLSGNTIYF.

This clone was counted between two and nine times. The chain uses TRBV6-2 or TRBV6-3 and TRBJ2-3, with a weak D call TRBD2 (5 bases). Germline V gene lookup returns CDR1 MNHEY and CDR2 SVGEGT. The V end was cut by 5 bases, the J end by 5 bases, with 20 bases between. The CDR3 spans 16 residues. CDR3 sequence: CASSNGETGREDTQYF. The CDR3, as DNA: TGTGCCAGCAGTAACGGGGAAACCGGACGGGAAGATACGCAGTATTTT.

The J gene is TRBJ2-3, the V gene TRBV11-2; D perhaps matches TRBD2 (6 bases). The CDR3 sequence is 18 residues long. V lost 3 bases and J 1 base, leaving 20 bases between the germline ends. Germline values: CDR1 SGHAT, CDR2 FQNNGV. The CDR3 loop is CASSFPPGRGGGTDTQYF. In DNA, the CDR3 is TGTGCCAGCAGCTTCCCCCCAGGGAGAGGCGGGGGCACAGATACGCAGTATTTT.

This chain connects TRBV5-6 to TRBJ2-7; 9 nucleotides match TRBD2. Trimming removed 0 bases from V and 2 bases from J; junction bases left unmatched: 9. The CDR3 is 17 amino acids. The germline V gene has CDR1 SGHDT and CDR2 YYEEEE. The CDR3 nucleotides are TGTGCCAGCAGCTTGGCCAGGCTAGCGGGGTCCACCTACGAGCAGTACTTC. Translation: CASSLARLAGSTYEQYF.

As to this clone: Different DNA sequences within this sample yield the same CDR3. The chain uses TRBV5-1 and TRBJ1-1, with 7 positions matching TRBD1. V trimming: 0 bases; J trimming: 2 bases; junction bases outside the gene matches: 4. The CDR3 totals 15 residues. The germline V gene encodes CDR1 SGHRS and CDR2 YFSETQ. In DNA form, the CDR3 reads TGCGCCAGCAGCTTGGCCGGGACAGCAAACACTGAAGCTTTCTTT. As protein: CASSLAGTANTEAFF.

This chain uses TRBV11-3 with TRBJ1-1; a weak D match, TRBD1 (6 bases). V was shortened by 4 bases and J by 11 bases, with 20 bases between the two germline ends. CDR1 SGHNT and CDR2 YENEEA come from the germline V gene. The CDR3 length is 14 residues. For the CDR3, the DNA is TGTGCCAGCAGCTCGGGGGGCAGGGCGGAGGAGGCTTTCTTT. Amino acid sequence: CASSSGGRAEEAFF.

This chain links TRBV4-3 with TRBJ1-4; TRBD1 aligns across 8 bases. The CDR3 length is 17 residues. Looked up from germline, CDR1 is LGHNA and CDR2 is YSLEER. The ends lost 0 bases at V and 6 bases at J; junction bases unmatched: 9. In DNA, the CDR3 is TGCGCCAGCAGCCAAGAGCCTAGGGGCAGGGGGCATGAAAAACTGTTTTTT. Protein sequence: CASSQEPRGRGHEKLFF.

The chain carries TRBV5-6 and TRBJ1-2; D might be TRBD1 (5 bases). V shed 2 bases and J shed 5 bases, with 13 bases lying between them. Germline assignment: CDR1 SGHDT and CDR2 YYEEEE. This CDR3 is 14 amino acids long. CDR3 residues: CASSFGREGYGYTF. The DNA of the CDR3 is TGTGCCAGCAGCTTTGGCAGGGAGGGGTATGGCTACACCTTC.

About this clone: At the DNA level, this CDR3 is encoded by other sequences in the same sample as well. This chain joins TRBV18 and TRBJ2-5, with TRBD2 identical over 10 bases. V shed 4 bases and J 2 bases; nucleotides not matched to a gene: 1. The CDR3 has 14 amino acids. Looked up from germline, CDR1 is KGHSH and CDR2 is LQKENI. CDR3 bases: TGTGCCAGCTCACGGACTAGCGGTCAAGAGACCCAGTACTTC. Translated: CASSRTSGQETQYF.

V gene TRBV12-5 combines with J gene TRBJ1-6; tentative D call: TRBD1 (6 bases). V lost 5 bases to trimming and J lost 6 bases, with 11 bases between them. CDR3 length equals 14 residues. Per germline, CDR1 LGHNT and CDR2 FRNRAP. The CDR3 nucleotides are TGTGCTAGTGGTGCAGGGGTTGGTAATTCACCCCTCCACTTT. Its protein product is CASGAGVGNSPLHF.

This rearrangement joins TRBV6-4 to TRBJ1-2; a possible D gene is TRBD1 (6 bases). Germline assignment: CDR1 MRHNA and CDR2 SNTAGT. Trimming stripped 0 bases from V and 8 bases from J, with 13 bases between. The CDR3 has 14 residues. The CDR3 DNA is TGTGCCAGCAGTGACTCGACAGGCTCGGAAGGCTACACCTTC. The encoded protein is CASSDSTGSEGYTF.

This clone is a singleton in its sample. The chain links TRBV5-6 to TRBJ2-7; 10 bases agree with TRBD1. The CDR3 covers 16 residues. Germline V gene sequence: CDR1 SGHDT, CDR2 YYEEEE. V was pared by 6 bases and J by 4 bases, with 13 bases of the junction left unmatched. The CDR3 bases are TGTGCCAGCACCCCCCGGCGGACAGGGGGTTCGTACGAGCAGTACTTC. It translates to CASTPRRTGGSYEQYF. Based on the CDR3 plus reference TRBV5-6 and TRBJ2-7, the full variable domain is DAGVTQSPTHLIKTRGQQVTLRCSPKSGHDTVSWYQQALGQGPQFIFQYYEEEERQRGNFPDRFSGHQFPNYSSELNVNALLLGDSALYLCASTPRRTGGSYEQYFGPGTRLTVT.